Listed below are T cell receptor beta chains from one sample, sequenced in a study of early stage breast cancer tumors. Profiling relied on immunoSEQ multiplex PCR, and the TCRdb table lists in-frame clones only, not all of them. The data show approximately 17,000 clones, 80% to 90% seen once. Sequenced input: blood. These receptors were collected from a person between 65 and 79 years old with breast cancer. Each CDR3 is given with its conserved first and last residue. D genes are given only for firm matches. Rows give clone size only sometimes, using once, few, many, or a class for an expanded clone.

clone_size	v_call	d_call	j_call	cdr3_nt	cdr3_aa
-	TRBV5-1	-	TRBJ1-6	TGCGCCAGCAGCTTGGAGGGGAATTCACCCCTCCACTTT	CASSLEGNSPLHF
-	TRBV30	-	TRBJ1-3	TGTGCCTGGAGTATCGGGGGCTCTGGAAACACCATATATTTT	CAWSIGGSGNTIYF
-	TRBV7-9	-	TRBJ2-2	TGTGCCAGCAGCTTTTTAAGGCAGGCGAACACCGGGGAGCTGTTTTTT	CASSFLRQANTGELFF
-	TRBV6-1	-	TRBJ1-2	TGTGCCAGCAGTGACGGGAACAACTATGGCTACACCTTC	CASSDGNNYGYTF
once	TRBV6-1	TRBD1	TRBJ1-1	TGTGCCAGCAGTGAACCGGGACAGGGGTCCGCTGAAGCTTTCTTT	CASSEPGQGSAEAFF
-	TRBV5-1	-	TRBJ1-6	TGCGCCAGCAGCTTGGACGCGGCAGGGGTTTCTTCACCCCTCCACTTT	CASSLDAAGVSSPLHF
-	TRBV7-8	-	TRBJ1-1	TGTGCCAGCAGCTTCCGGCTAGGGAACACTGAAGCTTTCTTT	CASSFRLGNTEAFF
-	TRBV2	-	TRBJ1-5	TGTGCCAGCAGAAGGGGGGGCGGCAATCAGCCCCAGCATTTT	CASRRGGGNQPQHF
-	TRBV19	TRBD1	TRBJ1-2	TGTGCCAGTAAAAACACAGGGGGCTCGGGCGGCTACACCTTC	CASKNTGGSGGYTF
once	TRBV5-1	TRBD1	TRBJ1-3	TGCGCCAGCAGCTTGCTTGGACAGGGCGGAAACACCATATATTTT	CASSLLGQGGNTIYF
-	TRBV2	TRBD2	TRBJ2-1	TGTGCCAGCAGTGGGGAACGCCGGACTAGCCTAAACCTCTACAATGAGCAGTTCTTC	CASSGERRTSLNLYNEQFF
-	TRBV2	TRBD2	TRBJ2-1	TGTGCCAGCAGTGACGGCGCGGGGGGGTCCTCGGTCAATGAGCAGTTCTTC	CASSDGAGGSSVNEQFF
few	TRBV11-2	-	TRBJ1-2	TGTGCCAGCAGCTTAGGTACAGGGAACTATGGCTACACCTTC	CASSLGTGNYGYTF
-	TRBV7-8	-	TRBJ2-1	TGTGCCAGCAGCCCCACCCAGCGGAGCTCCTACAATGAGCAGTTCTTC	CASSPTQRSSYNEQFF
-	TRBV5-4	-	TRBJ1-2	TGTGCCAGCAGTTATACAGGGTTAGGTGCTAACTATGGCTACACCTTC	CASSYTGLGANYGYTF
once	TRBV9	-	TRBJ2-3	TGTGCCAGCAGCGATGGGGGACACCGCACAGATACGCAGTATTTT	CASSDGGHRTDTQYF
-	TRBV4-2	-	TRBJ2-4	TGTGCCAGCAGCCAATCTCCGGGAGAAACGGGAGCCAAAAACATTCAGTACTTC	CASSQSPGETGAKNIQYF
-	TRBV5-4	TRBD2	TRBJ2-1	TGTGCCAGCAGCCCCGGGAGGGGTTCCTACAATGAGCAGTTCTTC	CASSPGRGSYNEQFF
-	TRBV5-1	-	TRBJ2-7	TGCGCCAGCAGCTTGGTGGCTGGAGGTACCTACGAGCAGTACTTC	CASSLVAGGTYEQYF
-	TRBV18	TRBD1	TRBJ1-6	TGTGCCAGCAAACCACGGACAGGGAAGGATTCACCCCTCCACTTT	CASKPRTGKDSPLHF
-	TRBV28	TRBD2	TRBJ2-3	TGTGCCAGCAGTGGGACTAGCGGGGGGACTAGCACAGATACGCAGTATTTT	CASSGTSGGTSTDTQYF
-	TRBV21-1	-	TRBJ2-3	TGTGCCAGCAGCAAAGCGCTTGAGGGGGCCGTCACAGATACGCAGTATTTT	CASSKALEGAVTDTQYF